This T cell receptor (beta chain) derives from a study of T cells in tumors after PD-1 blockade. Produced via immunoSEQ multiplex PCR; TCRdb's table is partial and in-frame only. The table records around 21,000 clones, over 70% of them present only once. The CDR3 has 13 amino acids. The V and J ends lost 9 bases and 6 bases, in that order; junction bases with no gene match: 11. CDR1 is SGHKS and CDR2 is YYEKEE in the germline V gene (reference sequence). The gene calls are TRBV5-5 and TRBJ2-7; 8 bases match TRBD2. The sequence was obtained from a human donor with advanced basal cell or squamous cell carcinoma (not recorded which). The sequences come from PBMCs, collected after anti-PD-1 therapy. The CDR3 loop is CATSGLDLGEQYF. The CDR3, as DNA: TGTGCCACTTCGGGACTAGACCTCGGCGAGCAGTACTTC.